The present entry profiles one T cell receptor beta chain with its context. The sample belongs to a study of shared clonotypes between healthy human individuals. This CDR3 is 16 amino acids long. V was trimmed by 3 bases and J by 0 bases, leaving 11 bases between them. Germline V gene lookup returns CDR1 SGHAT and CDR2 FQNNGV. This was a deep-level run. Every subset's genomic DNA went evenly onto several immunoSEQ plates. DNA at 200 ng, about 30,000 T cell genomes, went into sorted-subset replicate PCRs. Sequencing used immunoSEQ multiplex PCR; TCRdb keeps in-frame clones, though not all of them. The data contain about a million clones, about 75% of them singletons. Splitting of CD4+ cells produced CD45RA+ naive and CD45RA-negative memory subsets.

The sequence was collected from a man aged 18 to 29 in good health. The sample taken for sequencing was memory CD4+ T cells sorted from blood. The subset denotes: CD45RA-negative fraction. V usage is TRBV11-2 and J usage is TRBJ1-4; no clear D gene. The CDR3 coding sequence is TGTGCCAGCAGCTTGGGCTTGAAGACAACTAATGAAAAACTGTTTTTT. Encoded protein: CASSLGLKTTNEKLFF.